What follows describes a single TCR beta chain. Its antigen is not known. Sequencing used immunoSEQ multiplex PCR; TCRdb keeps in-frame clones, though not all of them. The repertoire holds 13,000 to 15,000 clones, 81% seen once, with almost 3% in the top ten. V gave up 3 bases and J gave up 8 bases, with 13 bases separating them. CDR3 length: 13 amino acids. Germline lookup yields CDR1 SGHNT and CDR2 YENEEA. The data belong to a study of immune evolution from preneoplasia to lung adenocarcinoma. Study results and limitations: Normal lung had the highest top T cell clone frequencies. KRAS-mutant nodules had the highest T cell clonality.

Sequenced input: FFPE minimally invasive lung adenocarcinoma tissue. This chain links TRBV11-3 with TRBJ1-1, with D uncertain. This sequence was found in a person between 55 and 80 years old with lung adenocarcinoma. CDR3 residues: CASSFAPGREAFF. In DNA form, the CDR3 reads TGTGCCAGCAGCTTTGCTCCGGGCCGCGAAGCTTTCTTT.